The source of this T cell receptor (beta chain) is a study of cytomegalovirus exposure and HLA in healthy donors. The CDR3 is 17 residues long. Germline V lookup: CDR1 PRHDT, CDR2 FYEKMQ (reference sequence). With V trimmed by 5 bases and J by 0 bases, 9 bases remained unmatched. With respect to this clone: Its antigen remains unidentified.

Findings and limits, study-wide: Investigators reported approximately 150 TCR beta chains as tied to cytomegalovirus.

A multiplex PCR was run with 60 Vbeta primers and 13 Jbeta primers. Original methodology: Counted up in a later analysis, unique TCR beta chains came to about 80 million, with some 9.9 million shared. Produced via immunoSEQ multiplex PCR; TCRdb's table is partial and in-frame only. V and J calls plus clone size are reproduced from that table; the DNA served to infer D and trimming. There are 110,000 or so clones in the sample; 76% occur only once, and 12% lies in the top ten. The sample was PBMCs. The receptor was derived from a woman between 40 and 55 years old in good health and CMV-seropositive. This chain connects TRBV13 to TRBJ2-3; 9 nucleotides line up with TRBD2. This chain's CDR3 is CASSRSERGASTDTQYF. The CDR3 nucleotides are TGTGCCAGCAGCCGATCCGAGCGGGGGGCCAGCACAGATACGCAGTATTTT.